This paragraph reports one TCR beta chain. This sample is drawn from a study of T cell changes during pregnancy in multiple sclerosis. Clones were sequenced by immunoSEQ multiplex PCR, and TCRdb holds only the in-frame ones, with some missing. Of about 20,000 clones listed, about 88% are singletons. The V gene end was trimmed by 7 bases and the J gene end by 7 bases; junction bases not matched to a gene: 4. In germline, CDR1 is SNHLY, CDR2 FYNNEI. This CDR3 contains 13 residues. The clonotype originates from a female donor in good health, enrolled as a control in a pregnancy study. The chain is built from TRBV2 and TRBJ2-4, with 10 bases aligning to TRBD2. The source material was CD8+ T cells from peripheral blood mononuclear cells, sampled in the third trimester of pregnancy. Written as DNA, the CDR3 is TGTGCCAGCACAGGAGCGGGGGGGAACATTCAGTACTTC. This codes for CASTGAGGNIQYF.